This T cell receptor (beta chain) appears in the sequencing data of a study of a mutant IDH1 vaccine in newly diagnosed glioma (dated by TCRdb to the early 2020s). Background for the entire study: Patients were given eight vaccinations, in weeks 1, 3, 5, 7, 11, 15, 19 and 23, which matched visits V03 through V10. The 32 treated patients were around 62% male and around 38% female, with a mean age of approximately 40 years. For exploratory analyses, longitudinal TCRB deep sequencing was carried out in roughly 25 treated patients wherever samples were available. Vaccination started 4-6 weeks after radiotherapy alone, or was given together with temozolomide cycles in the groups whose treatment included chemotherapy. Peripheral blood was drawn at six visits: V03 (baseline), V05, V07, V10, V12 and V13. Before enrollment, most patients had been given radiochemotherapy with temozolomide as standard therapy, while the rest had received either radiotherapy alone or temozolomide alone.

Library preparation used the immunoSEQ multiplex PCR assay. Rearranged TCR beta chain sequences were amplified with the hsTCRB Kit following the manufacturer's protocol. An Illumina MiSeq was used to sequence the TCRB libraries. Per the original workflow: The proprietary platform of the kit vendor was used for demultiplexing, trimming and gene mapping. TCRdb holds this immuneACCESS table with in-frame rearrangements only. Some clones are missing; in checked studies, unresolved V genes explain under half, and the rest has no known cause. Clone size and the V and J calls come from that table; the DNA yielded D and trimming. For this sample there are tens of thousands of clones; about 91% appear just once. Under 0.7% of the sample comes from the top ten. As regards this clone: Which antigen it targets is not known. No qualities accompany the bases; no much larger clone lies one base away.

General conclusions and limits of the study: Changes in the top peripheral T cell clonotypes picked up by TCRB sequencing did not appear to be linked to pseudoprogression. Immune responses induced by the vaccine were seen in more than 85% of patients across multiple MHC alleles. Selection of PBMC samples for TCRB deep sequencing was based on availability. The authors stated that sample limitations prevented analyses of patient blood samples from being reproduced.

The sample's time point label is to be understood as: week 5, during vaccination. Each vaccine dose was 300 ug of a 20-mer mutant IDH1 peptide in Montanide, given subcutaneously with topical imiquimod. Donors had newly diagnosed WHO grade 3 or 4 IDH1-mutant astrocytomas with loss of nuclear ATRX. The samples were drawn from NOA16, a multicentre, single-arm, open-label phase I trial in Germany that tested a mutant IDH1 peptide vaccine in humans for the first time. Genomic DNA for TCRB sequencing was extracted from EDTA blood using the DNeasy Blood and Tissue Kit. The CDR3 starts with the cysteine, ends with the phenylalanine, and has 12 residues. The CDR3 DNA has 36 bases and is translated from base 1. Based on the germline V gene (reference sequence), the CDR1 and CDR2 sequences are MNHNY and SVGAGI. The trim is 4 bases for V and 3 bases for J, with a gap of 7 bases between the germline ends.

The sequences come from PBMCs, collected from a glioma patient whose treatment included an IDH1 peptide vaccine. Recombination connected TRBV6-6 to TRBJ2-7, with no confident D gene call. The TCR sequence derives from a woman aged 45-60 years with glioma. The CDR3 has the sequence CASSSVDYEQYF. Here is the DNA: TGTGCCAGCAGTTCTGTGGACTACGAGCAGTACTTC.